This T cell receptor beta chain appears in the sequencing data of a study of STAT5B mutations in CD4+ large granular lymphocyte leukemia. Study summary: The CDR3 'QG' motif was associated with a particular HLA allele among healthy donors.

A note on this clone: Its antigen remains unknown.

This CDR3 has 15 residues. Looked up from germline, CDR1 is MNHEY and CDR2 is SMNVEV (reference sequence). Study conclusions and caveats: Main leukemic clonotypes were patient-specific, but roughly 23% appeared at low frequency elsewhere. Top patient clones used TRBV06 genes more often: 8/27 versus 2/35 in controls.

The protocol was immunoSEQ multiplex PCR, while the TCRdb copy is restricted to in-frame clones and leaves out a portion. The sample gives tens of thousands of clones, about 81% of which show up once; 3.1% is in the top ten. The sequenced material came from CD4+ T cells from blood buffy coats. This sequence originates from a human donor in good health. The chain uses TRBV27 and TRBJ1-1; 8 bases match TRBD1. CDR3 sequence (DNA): TGTGCGAGCTGGACAGGGAAGACCATGAACACTGAAGCTTTCTTT. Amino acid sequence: CASWTGKTMNTEAFF.